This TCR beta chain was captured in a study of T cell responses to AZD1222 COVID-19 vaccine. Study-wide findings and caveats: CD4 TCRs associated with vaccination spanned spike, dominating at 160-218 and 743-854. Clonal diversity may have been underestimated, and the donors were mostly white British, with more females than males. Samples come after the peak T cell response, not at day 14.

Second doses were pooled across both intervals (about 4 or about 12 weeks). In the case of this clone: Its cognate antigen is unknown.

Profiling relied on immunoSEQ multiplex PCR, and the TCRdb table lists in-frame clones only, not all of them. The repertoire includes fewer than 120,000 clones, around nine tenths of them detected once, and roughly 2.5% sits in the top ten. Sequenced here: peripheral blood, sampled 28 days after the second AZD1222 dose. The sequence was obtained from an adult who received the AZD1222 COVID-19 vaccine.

The CDR3 sequence is CATSSMSNSPLHF. CDR3 bases: TGTGCCACCAGCAGTATGTCTAATTCACCCCTCCACTTT. The chain couples TRBV15 to TRBJ1-6, with D uncertain. V lost 3 bases and J 6 bases, leaving 6 bases between the germline ends. The CDR3 is 13 amino acids. Germline V lookup: CDR1 LNHNV, CDR2 YYDKDF (reference sequence).